The 11 T cell receptor beta chains below all came from one sample that was sequenced in a study of T cell changes during pregnancy in multiple sclerosis (dated by TCRdb to the late 2010s). To prepare the library, the immunoSEQ multiplex PCR assay was applied. TCRdb's version of the immuneACCESS table is confined to in-frame rearrangements and falls short of the full clone set. An unresolved V gene accounts for under half of the shortfall where checked; the remainder is of unknown origin. The sample contains about 59,000 clones, about 94% of them found a single time. The top ten clonotypes cover about 2.6% of the sample. Sample: CD8+ T cells from peripheral blood mononuclear cells, taken after pregnancy. Source of these receptors: a female donor with multiple sclerosis, enrolled in a pregnancy study.

The chain employs TRBV27 and TRBJ1-1, with 7 bases fitting TRBD1. With V trimmed by 2 bases and J by 5 bases, 5 bases remained unmatched. The CDR3 spans 14 residues. CDR1 MNHEY and CDR2 SMNVEV come from the germline V gene (reference sequence). CDR3 in DNA: TGTGCCAGCAGTTTAGGAGGGGGCTGGACTGAAGCTTTCTTT. Residues: CASSLGGGWTEAFF.

The CDR3 DNA reads TGTGCCAGCAGTTCGACTGGCCTCTCCTACGAGCAGTACTTC. It translates to CASSSTGLSYEQYF. The chain combines TRBV6-6 with TRBJ2-7; D unclear. Looked up from germline, CDR1 is MNHNY and CDR2 is SVGAGI (reference sequence). CDR3 length equals 14 residues. The V gene lost 4 bases and the J gene lost 0 bases, with 10 bases spanning the gap.

This chain links TRBV5-1 with TRBJ2-5; 11 bases agree with TRBD2. The V gene end was trimmed by 5 bases and the J gene end by 4 bases; junction bases not matched to a gene: 16. Germline CDR1 reads SGHRS; CDR2 reads YFSETQ. The CDR3 runs to 18 residues. The CDR3 region has the DNA TGCGCCAGCAGACTTGGTGTCATAGCGGGAGGGCTAAGAGAGACCCAGTACTTC. Residues: CASRLGVIAGGLRETQYF. The full variable domain, in which reference TRBV5-1 and TRBJ2-5 provide the parts outside the CDR3, is KAGVTQTPRYLIKTRGQQVTLSCSPISGHRSVSWYQQTPGQGLQFLFEYFSETQRNKGNFPGRFSGRQFSNSRSEMNVSTLELGDSALYLCASRLGVIAGGLRETQYFGPGTRLLVL.

The V gene is TRBV7-6, the J gene TRBJ2-3; 14 nucleotides align to TRBD2. The V and J ends lost 3 bases and 2 bases, in that order; junction bases with no gene match: 4. Germline V gene data show CDR1 as SGHVS and CDR2 as FNYEAQ. The CDR3 extends over 17 amino acids. The DNA for the CDR3 is TGTGCCAGCAGCTTGGGACTAGCGGGAGTTTACACAGATACGCAGTATTTT. It yields the protein CASSLGLAGVYTDTQYF.

The chain combines TRBV27 with TRBJ1-5; 10 nucleotides line up with TRBD1. There are 17 residues in the CDR3. Germline CDR1 MNHEY, CDR2 SMNVEV (reference sequence). The V gene end was trimmed by 5 bases and the J gene end by 2 bases; junction bases not matched to a gene: 9. Here the CDR3 DNA reads TGTGCCAGCAGTCCCAGGGGGGACAGGGGCGGCAATCAGCCCCAGCATTTT. It specifies CASSPRGDRGGNQPQHF.

The V and J genes are TRBV29-1 and TRBJ2-5; 8 bases fit TRBD1. CDR1 SQVTM and CDR2 ANQGSEA come from the germline V gene. J was trimmed by 13 bases and V by 4 bases; bases with no gene match: 11. The CDR3 consists of 12 residues. The CDR3 DNA follows: TGCAGCGTTGGGGCAGGGGGCCATGAAAGGTACTTC. Residues: CSVGAGGHERYF.

The table lists this clone with a count of one. The chain carries TRBV7-9 and TRBJ2-5, with 7 bases matching TRBD1. CDR3 size: 18 residues. Trimming removed 3 bases from V and 5 bases from J; junction bases left unmatched: 18. Germline loops: CDR1 SEHNR, CDR2 FQNEAQ (reference sequence). CDR3 sequence: CASSFPTGTVEYPETQYF. In nucleotides, the CDR3 is TGTGCCAGCAGCTTCCCGACCGGGACAGTAGAATATCCGGAGACCCAGTACTTC. The whole variable domain, filled in from reference TRBV7-9 and TRBJ2-5, reads DTGVSQNPRHKITKRGQNVTFRCDPISEHNRLYWYRQTLGQGPEFLTYFQNEAQLEKSRLLSDRFSAERPKGSFSTLEIQRTEQGDSAMYLCASSFPTGTVEYPETQYFGPGTRLLVL.

This clone was seen a single time. This sequence joins TRBV9 and TRBJ2-1; weak D call: TRBD2 (5 bases). Germline V gene lookup returns CDR1 SGDLS and CDR2 YYNGEE. Trimming cost V 0 bases and J 0 bases, with 7 bases left between them. There are 15 residues in the CDR3. The chain's CDR3 is CASSVVGSSYNEQFF. In nucleotides, the CDR3 is TGTGCCAGCAGCGTAGTGGGGAGCTCCTACAATGAGCAGTTCTTC.

The gene calls are TRBV30 and TRBJ1-2; the match to TRBD1 covers 9 bases. Trimming took 2 bases from V and 1 from J; bases not matched to a gene: 2. The germline V gene encodes CDR1 GTSNPN and CDR2 SVGIG (reference sequence). CDR3 length: 14 residues. The DNA for the CDR3 is TGTGCCTGGAGTTTGGGACAGGGTAACTATGGCTACACCTTC. Translated: CAWSLGQGNYGYTF. Combining the CDR3 with reference TRBV30 and TRBJ1-2 gives the whole variable domain SQTIHQWPATLVQPVGSPLSLECTVEGTSNPNLYWYRQAAGRGLQLLFYSVGIGQISSEVPQNLSASRPQDRQFILSSKKLLLSDSGFYLCAWSLGQGNYGYTFGSGTRLTVV.

V and J are TRBV7-9 and TRBJ1-2; no definite D call. This CDR3 spans 12 amino acids. Trimming took off 1 base at V and 6 bases at J, with 6 bases between the two ends. The germline CDR1 and CDR2 sequences are SEHNR and FQNEAQ (reference sequence). CDR3 DNA: TGTGCCAGCAGCTTAGTCCGGGATGGCTACACCTTC. It encodes CASSLVRDGYTF.

The V call is TRBV6-5, the J call TRBJ2-7, with TRBD2 matching over 13 bases. Trimming cost V 4 bases and J 6 bases; bases outside gene matches: 3. From germline, CDR1 is MNHEY and CDR2 SVGAGI. There are 14 residues in the CDR3. CDR3 loop: CASSSGTSGIEQYF. The CDR3 DNA reads as TGTGCCAGCAGTTCCGGGACTAGCGGGATCGAGCAGTACTTC.